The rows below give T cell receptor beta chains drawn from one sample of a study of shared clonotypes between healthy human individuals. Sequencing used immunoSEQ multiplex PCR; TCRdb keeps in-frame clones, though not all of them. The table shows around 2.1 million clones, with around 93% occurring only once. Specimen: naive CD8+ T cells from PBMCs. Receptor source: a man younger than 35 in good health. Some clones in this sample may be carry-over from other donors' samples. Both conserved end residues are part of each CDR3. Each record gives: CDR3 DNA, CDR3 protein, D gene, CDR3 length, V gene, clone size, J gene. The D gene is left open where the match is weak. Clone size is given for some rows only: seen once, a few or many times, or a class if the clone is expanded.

CDR3 DNA: TGTGCCAGCAGCCCACCAGGGCACATGGGTGAAAAACTGTTTTTT
CDR3 protein: CASSPPGHMGEKLFF
D gene: -
CDR3 length: 15
V gene: TRBV7-9
clone size: -
J gene: TRBJ1-4

CDR3 DNA: TGTGCCAGCAGCTTAGAATACGCAGATACGCAGTATTTT
CDR3 protein: CASSLEYADTQYF
D gene: -
CDR3 length: 13
V gene: TRBV11-2
clone size: -
J gene: TRBJ2-3

CDR3 DNA: TGTGCCAGCAGCCGGGACTCGAGGGCCAATGAGCAGTTCTTC
CDR3 protein: CASSRDSRANEQFF
D gene: -
CDR3 length: 14
V gene: TRBV7-9
clone size: -
J gene: TRBJ2-1

CDR3 DNA: TGTGCCAGCAGTACCGAAAACTACGAGCAGTACTTC
CDR3 protein: CASSTENYEQYF
D gene: -
CDR3 length: 12
V gene: TRBV28
clone size: -
J gene: TRBJ2-7

CDR3 DNA: TGCGCCAGCAGCCAAGATAGGGGACAGAGAGGGGGGAAGAACACTGAAGCTTTCTTT
CDR3 protein: CASSQDRGQRGGKNTEAFF
D gene: TRBD1
CDR3 length: 19
V gene: TRBV4-1
clone size: -
J gene: TRBJ1-1

CDR3 DNA: TGTGCCAGCAGTCCCTCAATGGGAGGGGTTAACTACGAGCAGTACTTC
CDR3 protein: CASSPSMGGVNYEQYF
D gene: TRBD2
CDR3 length: 16
V gene: TRBV27
clone size: -
J gene: TRBJ2-7

CDR3 DNA: TGTGCCAGCAGCACGGACAGGGAGTATATCAACTATGGCTACACCTTC
CDR3 protein: CASSTDREYINYGYTF
D gene: TRBD1
CDR3 length: 16
V gene: TRBV13
clone size: -
J gene: TRBJ1-2

CDR3 DNA: TGTGCCAGCAGTGAATTGACAGGGATTAACTATGGCTACACCTTC
CDR3 protein: CASSELTGINYGYTF
D gene: TRBD1
CDR3 length: 15
V gene: TRBV27
clone size: -
J gene: TRBJ1-2

CDR3 DNA: TGTGCCAGCAGTCCCTCTAGGGGAGCCAAAAACATTCAGTACTTC
CDR3 protein: CASSPSRGAKNIQYF
D gene: -
CDR3 length: 15
V gene: TRBV28
clone size: once
J gene: TRBJ2-4

CDR3 DNA: TGTGCCACCGACACTAGCGGGAGGACGATTCACTCCTACGAGCAGTACTTC
CDR3 protein: CATDTSGRTIHSYEQYF
D gene: TRBD2
CDR3 length: 17
V gene: TRBV15
clone size: -
J gene: TRBJ2-7

CDR3 DNA: TGTGCCAGCAGTTACTCGCCGGGATCTGGAAACACCATATATTTT
CDR3 protein: CASSYSPGSGNTIYF
D gene: -
CDR3 length: 15
V gene: TRBV6-5
clone size: -
J gene: TRBJ1-3

CDR3 DNA: TGTGCCAGCAGCCAAGAACTAGCGGGAGGGTTGAATGAGCAGTTCTTC
CDR3 protein: CASSQELAGGLNEQFF
D gene: TRBD2
CDR3 length: 16
V gene: TRBV4-2
clone size: -
J gene: TRBJ2-1

CDR3 DNA: TGTGCCAGCAGCCAGACAGGGGTGCTCCAGCCCCAGCATTTT
CDR3 protein: CASSQTGVLQPQHF
D gene: TRBD1
CDR3 length: 14
V gene: TRBV11-2
clone size: few
J gene: TRBJ1-5

CDR3 DNA: TGTGCCAGCAGCTTGGGAGTACACGAGCAGTACTTC
CDR3 protein: CASSLGVHEQYF
D gene: -
CDR3 length: 12
V gene: TRBV5-6
clone size: -
J gene: TRBJ2-7

CDR3 DNA: TGTGCCAGCAGCTCAGGCGGGAGGGGCAATCAGCCCCAGCATTTT
CDR3 protein: CASSSGGRGNQPQHF
D gene: -
CDR3 length: 15
V gene: TRBV9
clone size: -
J gene: TRBJ1-5

CDR3 DNA: TGTGCCAGCAGTCCGCCAGGGGCAGATACGCAGTATTTT
CDR3 protein: CASSPPGADTQYF
D gene: -
CDR3 length: 13
V gene: TRBV28
clone size: -
J gene: TRBJ2-3

CDR3 DNA: TGTGCCAGCAGTTTACTGGGGGGAAATTTAGGGGTCAATGAGCAGTTCTTC
CDR3 protein: CASSLLGGNLGVNEQFF
D gene: -
CDR3 length: 17
V gene: TRBV28
clone size: -
J gene: TRBJ2-1